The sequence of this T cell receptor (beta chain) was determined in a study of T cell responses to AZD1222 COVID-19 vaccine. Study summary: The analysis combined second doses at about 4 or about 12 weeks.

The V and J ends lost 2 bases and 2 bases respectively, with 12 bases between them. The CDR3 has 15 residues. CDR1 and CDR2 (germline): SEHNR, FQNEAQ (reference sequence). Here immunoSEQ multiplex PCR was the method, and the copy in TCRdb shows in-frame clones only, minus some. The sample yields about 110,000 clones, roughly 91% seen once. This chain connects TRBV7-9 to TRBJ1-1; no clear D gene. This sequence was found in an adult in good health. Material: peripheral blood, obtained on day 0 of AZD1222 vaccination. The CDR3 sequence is CASSLLGIVNTEAFF. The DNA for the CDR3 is TGTGCCAGCAGCTTATTAGGGATTGTAAACACTGAAGCTTTCTTT.